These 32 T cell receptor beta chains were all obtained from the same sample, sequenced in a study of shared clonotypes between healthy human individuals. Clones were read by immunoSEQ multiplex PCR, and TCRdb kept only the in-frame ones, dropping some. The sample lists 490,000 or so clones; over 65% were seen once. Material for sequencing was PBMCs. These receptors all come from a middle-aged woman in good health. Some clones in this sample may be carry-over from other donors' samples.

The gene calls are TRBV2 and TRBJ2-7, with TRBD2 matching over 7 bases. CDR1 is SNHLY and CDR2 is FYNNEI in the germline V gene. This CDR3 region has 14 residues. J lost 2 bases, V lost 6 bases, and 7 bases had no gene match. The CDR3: CASRVEAGTYEQYF. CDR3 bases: TGTGCCAGCAGGGTGGAAGCGGGGACCTACGAGCAGTACTTC.

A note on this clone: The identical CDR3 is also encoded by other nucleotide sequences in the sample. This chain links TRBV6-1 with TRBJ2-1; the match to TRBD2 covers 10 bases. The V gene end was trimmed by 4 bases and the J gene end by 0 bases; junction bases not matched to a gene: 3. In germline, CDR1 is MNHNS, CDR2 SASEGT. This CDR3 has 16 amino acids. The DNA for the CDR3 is TGTGCCAGCAGTGTTCCTAGCGGGAGCTCCTACAATGAGCAGTTCTTC. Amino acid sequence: CASSVPSGSSYNEQFF.

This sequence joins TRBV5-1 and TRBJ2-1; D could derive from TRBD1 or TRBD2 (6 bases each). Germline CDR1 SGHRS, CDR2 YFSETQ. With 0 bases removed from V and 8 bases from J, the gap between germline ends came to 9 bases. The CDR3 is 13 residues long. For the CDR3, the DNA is TGCGCCAGCAGCTTGGACAGGGAGGATGAGCAGTTCTTC. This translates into CASSLDREDEQFF.

CDR3 DNA sequence: TGCGCCAGCAGCAATGGACTAGCCCTCGCTGAGCAGTTCTTC. Amino acid sequence: CASSNGLALAEQFF. The V gene is TRBV5-1, the J gene TRBJ2-1; 8 nucleotides line up with TRBD2. The V and J ends lost 4 bases and 9 bases, in that order; junction bases with no gene match: 9. The CDR3 spans 14 residues. Germline V gene data show CDR1 as SGHRS and CDR2 as YFSETQ.

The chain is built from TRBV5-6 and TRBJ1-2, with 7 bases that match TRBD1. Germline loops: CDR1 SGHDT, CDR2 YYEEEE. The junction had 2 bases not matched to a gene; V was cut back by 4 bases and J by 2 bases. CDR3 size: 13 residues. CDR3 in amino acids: CASSPGQNYGYTF. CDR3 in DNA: TGTGCCAGCAGCCCGGGACAGAACTATGGCTACACCTTC.

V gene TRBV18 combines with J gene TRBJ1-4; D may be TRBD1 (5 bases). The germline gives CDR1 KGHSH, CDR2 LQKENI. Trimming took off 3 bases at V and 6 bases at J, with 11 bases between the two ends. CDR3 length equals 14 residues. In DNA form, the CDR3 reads TGTGCCAGCTCACCGTCGGGCAGGGATGAAAAACTGTTTTTT. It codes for CASSPSGRDEKLFF.

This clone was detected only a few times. The CDR3 coding sequence is TGTGCCAGCAGCTTCCCTGACAGGGGCCGGGGCGAGCAGTACTTC. This encodes CASSFPDRGRGEQYF. The J gene is TRBJ2-7, the V gene TRBV11-3; 8 bases match TRBD1. Germline values: CDR1 SGHNT, CDR2 YENEEA. The CDR3 has 15 residues. V dropped 3 bases and J dropped 6; count of bases not matched to a gene: 10.

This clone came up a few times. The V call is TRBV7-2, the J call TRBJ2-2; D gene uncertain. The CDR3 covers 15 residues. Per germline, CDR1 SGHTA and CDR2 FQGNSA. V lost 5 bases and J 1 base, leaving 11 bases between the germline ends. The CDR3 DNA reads TGTGCCAGCAGCCCCCGGGCCCTGAACACCGGGGAGCTGTTTTTT. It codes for CASSPRALNTGELFF.

The DNA of the CDR3 is TGTGCCAGCAGCTTAGAATCGGCCCCCCGGGGTGAGCAGTACTTC. Amino acid sequence: CASSLESAPRGEQYF. The chain recombines TRBV7-6 with TRBJ2-7, with a tentative D call TRBD2 (5 bases). CDR3 size: 15 residues. CDR1 and CDR2 (germline): SGHVS, FNYEAQ. V dropped 1 base and J dropped 7 bases, with 17 bases sitting between them.

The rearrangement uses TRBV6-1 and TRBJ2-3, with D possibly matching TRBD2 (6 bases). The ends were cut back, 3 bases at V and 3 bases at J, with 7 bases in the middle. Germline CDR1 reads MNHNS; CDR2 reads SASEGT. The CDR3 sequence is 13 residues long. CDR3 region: CASSEGGTDTQYF. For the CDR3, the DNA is TGTGCCAGCAGTGAGGGAGGTACAGATACGCAGTATTTT.

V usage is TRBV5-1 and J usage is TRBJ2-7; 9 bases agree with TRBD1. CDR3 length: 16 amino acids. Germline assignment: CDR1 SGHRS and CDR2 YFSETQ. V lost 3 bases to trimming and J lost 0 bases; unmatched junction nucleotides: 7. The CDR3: CASSSLGQGSSYEQYF. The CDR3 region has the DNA TGCGCCAGCAGCTCGCTCGGACAGGGGAGCTCCTACGAGCAGTACTTC.

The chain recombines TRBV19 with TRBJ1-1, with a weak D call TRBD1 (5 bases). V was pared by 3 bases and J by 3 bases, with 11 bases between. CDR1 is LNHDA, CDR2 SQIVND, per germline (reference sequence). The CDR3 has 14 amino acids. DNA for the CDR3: TGTGCCAGTAGTATCCCAGGGATATACACTGAAGCTTTCTTT. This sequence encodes CASSIPGIYTEAFF.

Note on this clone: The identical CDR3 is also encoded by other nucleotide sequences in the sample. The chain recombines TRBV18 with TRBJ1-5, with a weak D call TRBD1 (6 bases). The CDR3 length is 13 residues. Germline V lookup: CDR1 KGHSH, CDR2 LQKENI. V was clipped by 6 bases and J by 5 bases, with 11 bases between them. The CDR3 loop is CASSPGVDQPQHF. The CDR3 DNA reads TGTGCCAGCTCTCCAGGGGTCGATCAGCCCCAGCATTTT.

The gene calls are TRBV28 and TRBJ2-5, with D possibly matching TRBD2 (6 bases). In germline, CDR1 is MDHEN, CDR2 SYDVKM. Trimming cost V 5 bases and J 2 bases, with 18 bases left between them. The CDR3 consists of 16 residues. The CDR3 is CASSGEPGREQETQYF. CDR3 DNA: TGTGCCAGCAGTGGCGAACCCGGGCGGGAACAAGAGACCCAGTACTTC.

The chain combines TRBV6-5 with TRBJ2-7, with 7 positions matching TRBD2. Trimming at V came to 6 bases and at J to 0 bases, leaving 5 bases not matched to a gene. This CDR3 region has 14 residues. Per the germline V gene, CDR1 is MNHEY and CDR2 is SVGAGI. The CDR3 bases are TGTGCCAGCAGCAGGACTAGTACCTCCTACGAGCAGTACTTC. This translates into CASSRTSTSYEQYF.

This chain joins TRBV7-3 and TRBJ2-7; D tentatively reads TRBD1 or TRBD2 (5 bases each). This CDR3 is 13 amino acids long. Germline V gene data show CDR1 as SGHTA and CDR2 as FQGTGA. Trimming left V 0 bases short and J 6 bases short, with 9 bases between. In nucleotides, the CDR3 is TGTGCCAGCAGCTTAACGGGGACCCCCGAGCAGTACTTC. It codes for CASSLTGTPEQYF.

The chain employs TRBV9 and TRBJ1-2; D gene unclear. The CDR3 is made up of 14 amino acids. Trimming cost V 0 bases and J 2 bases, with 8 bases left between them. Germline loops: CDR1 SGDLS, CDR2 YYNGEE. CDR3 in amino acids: CASSVGQPNYGYTF. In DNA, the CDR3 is TGTGCCAGCAGCGTAGGGCAGCCCAACTATGGCTACACCTTC.

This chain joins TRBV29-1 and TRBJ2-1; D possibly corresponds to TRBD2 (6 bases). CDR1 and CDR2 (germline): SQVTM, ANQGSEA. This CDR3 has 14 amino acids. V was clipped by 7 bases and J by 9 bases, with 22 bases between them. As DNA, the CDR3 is TGCAGCGCTTTGGAGGGCCTAGTAGGTGTTGAGCAGTTCTTC. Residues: CSALEGLVGVEQFF.

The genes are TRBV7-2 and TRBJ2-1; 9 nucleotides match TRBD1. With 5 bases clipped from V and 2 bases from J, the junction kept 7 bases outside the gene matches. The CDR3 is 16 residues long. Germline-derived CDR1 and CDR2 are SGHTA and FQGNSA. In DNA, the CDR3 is TGTGCCAGCAGCACCCAGACAGGGGGTGCCTACAATGAGCAGTTCTTC. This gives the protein CASSTQTGGAYNEQFF.

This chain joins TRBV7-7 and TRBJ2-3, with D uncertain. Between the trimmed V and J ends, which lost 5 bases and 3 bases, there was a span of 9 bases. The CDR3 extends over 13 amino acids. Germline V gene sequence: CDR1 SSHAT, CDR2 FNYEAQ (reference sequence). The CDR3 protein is CASSPIATDTQYF. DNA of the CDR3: TGTGCCAGCAGCCCTATAGCTACAGATACGCAGTATTTT.

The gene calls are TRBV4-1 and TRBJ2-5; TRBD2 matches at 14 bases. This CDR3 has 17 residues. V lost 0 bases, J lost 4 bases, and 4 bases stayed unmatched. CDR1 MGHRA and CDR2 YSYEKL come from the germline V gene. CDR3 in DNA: TGCGCCAGCAGCCAAGAAACGGGACTAGCGGGAGCAGAGACCCAGTACTTC. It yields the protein CASSQETGLAGAETQYF.

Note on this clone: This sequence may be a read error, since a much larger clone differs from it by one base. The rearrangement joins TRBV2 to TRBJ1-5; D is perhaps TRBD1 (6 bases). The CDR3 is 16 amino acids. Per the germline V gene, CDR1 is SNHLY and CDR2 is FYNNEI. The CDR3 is CATSWEGDYSNQSQHF. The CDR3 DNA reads TGTGCCACCTCCTGGGAGGGGGACTATAGCAATCAGTCCCAGCATTTT.

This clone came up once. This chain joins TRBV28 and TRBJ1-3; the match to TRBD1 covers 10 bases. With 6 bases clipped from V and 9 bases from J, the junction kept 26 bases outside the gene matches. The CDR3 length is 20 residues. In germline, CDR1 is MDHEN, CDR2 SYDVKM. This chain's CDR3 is CASRDRGLMRRQTPLATIYF. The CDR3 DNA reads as TGTGCCAGCAGAGACAGGGGGCTAATGAGACGACAGACACCATTGGCCACCATATATTTT.

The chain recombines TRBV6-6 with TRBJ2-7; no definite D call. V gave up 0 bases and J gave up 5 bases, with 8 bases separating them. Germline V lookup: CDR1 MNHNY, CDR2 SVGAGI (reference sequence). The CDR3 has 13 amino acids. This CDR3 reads CASSYSLSNEQYF. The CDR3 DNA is TGTGCCAGCAGTTACTCCCTTTCGAACGAGCAGTACTTC.

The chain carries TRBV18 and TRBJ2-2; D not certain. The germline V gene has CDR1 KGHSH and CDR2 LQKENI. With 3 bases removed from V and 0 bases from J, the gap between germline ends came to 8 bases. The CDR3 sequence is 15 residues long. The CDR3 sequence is CASSPDGTNTGELFF. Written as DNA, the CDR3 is TGTGCCAGCTCACCGGACGGAACGAACACCGGGGAGCTGTTTTTT.

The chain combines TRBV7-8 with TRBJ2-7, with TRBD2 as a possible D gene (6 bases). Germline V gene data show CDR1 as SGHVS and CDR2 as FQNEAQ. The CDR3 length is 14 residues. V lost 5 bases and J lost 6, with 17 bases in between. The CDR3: CASSPGRGVSEQYF. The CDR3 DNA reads TGTGCCAGCAGCCCCGGGAGAGGGGTCTCCGAGCAGTACTTC.

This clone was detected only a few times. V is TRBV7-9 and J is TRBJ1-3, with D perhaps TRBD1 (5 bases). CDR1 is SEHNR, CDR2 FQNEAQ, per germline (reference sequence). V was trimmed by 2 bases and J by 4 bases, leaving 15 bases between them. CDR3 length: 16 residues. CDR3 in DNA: TGTGCCAGCAGCTTACTCGGGGCCCTCGAGGGAAACACCATATATTTT. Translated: CASSLLGALEGNTIYF.

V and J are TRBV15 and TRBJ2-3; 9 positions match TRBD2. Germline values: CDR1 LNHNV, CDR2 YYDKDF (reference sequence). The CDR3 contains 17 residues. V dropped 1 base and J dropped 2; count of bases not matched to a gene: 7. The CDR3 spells CATSRGLTSGNTDTQYF. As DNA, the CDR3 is TGTGCCACCAGCAGAGGTTTGACTAGCGGTAACACAGATACGCAGTATTTT.

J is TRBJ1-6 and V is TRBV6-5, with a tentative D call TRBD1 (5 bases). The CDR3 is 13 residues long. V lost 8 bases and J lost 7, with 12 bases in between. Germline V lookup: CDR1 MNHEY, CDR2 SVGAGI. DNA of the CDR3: TGTGCCAGCGGCAGGGCGAAAAATTCACCCCTCCACTTT. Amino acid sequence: CASGRAKNSPLHF.

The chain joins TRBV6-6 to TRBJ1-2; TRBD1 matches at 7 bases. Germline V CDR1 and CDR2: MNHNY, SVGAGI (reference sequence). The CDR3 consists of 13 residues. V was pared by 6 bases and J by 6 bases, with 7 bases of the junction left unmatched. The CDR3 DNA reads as TGTGCCAGCAGCCCACGACAGGGTAATGGCTACACCTTC. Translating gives CASSPRQGNGYTF.

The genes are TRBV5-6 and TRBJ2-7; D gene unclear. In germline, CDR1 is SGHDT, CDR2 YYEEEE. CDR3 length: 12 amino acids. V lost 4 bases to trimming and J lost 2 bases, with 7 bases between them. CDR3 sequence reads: CASSRTAYEQYF. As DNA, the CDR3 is TGTGCCAGCAGCCGAACTGCCTACGAGCAGTACTTC.

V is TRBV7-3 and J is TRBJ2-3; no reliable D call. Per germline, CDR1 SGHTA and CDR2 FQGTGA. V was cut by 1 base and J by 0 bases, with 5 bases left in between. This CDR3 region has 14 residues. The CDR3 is CASSLRLSTDTQYF. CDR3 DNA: TGTGCCAGCAGCTTAAGACTCAGCACAGATACGCAGTATTTT.